This is a list of T cell receptor beta chains from one sample in a study of spatial heterogeneity in lung cancer. From the 5' RACE reads, TCRdb called clonotypes with MiXCR, one entry per CDR3 protein. Altogether about 45,000 distinct CDR3 sequences are present, roughly an eighth being singletons, with the ten largest covering 50% to 70%. Here the sequenced sample was PBMCs, taken at surgery. Receptors originate from a male donor with early-stage non-small cell lung cancer. Both conserved end residues are part of each CDR3. The D gene is left open where the match is weak. Clone size appears in some rows only: once, few, many, or a class for an expanded clone.

V gene	clone size	J gene	D gene	CDR3 DNA	CDR3 protein
TRBV7-9	many	TRBJ1-3	TRBD1	TGTGCCAGCAGCTTCGGACAGGGCTGGGACACCATATATTTT	CASSFGQGWDTIYF
TRBV20-1	few	TRBJ2-3	TRBD2	TGCAGTGCTAGAGACCTGCGGACTAGCGGAGGCACAGATACGCAGTATTTT	CSARDLRTSGGTDTQYF
TRBV7-6	few	TRBJ2-7	NA	TGTGCCAGCAGCCCCGCCACGGGGGGGACAGAGTACTTC	CASSPATGGTEYF
TRBV25-1	few	TRBJ2-7	TRBD2	TGTGCCAGCATAGGGAGTGCGGGAGTCTACGAGCAGTACTTC	CASIGSAGVYEQYF
TRBV3-1	NA	TRBJ2-7	TRBD1	TGTGCCAGCAGCCAGGACAGGGGGCTCCACGAGCAGTACTTC	CASSQDRGLHEQYF
TRBV11-1	many	TRBJ2-2	TRBD1	TGTGCCTCAAGCGAACAGGGGGCTAACACCGGGGAGCTGTTTTTT	CASSEQGANTGELFF
TRBV9	few	TRBJ2-2	NA	TGTGCCAGCACCCTTCGGGGATCGGACACCGGGGAGCTGTTTTTT	CASTLRGSDTGELFF
TRBV20-1	many	TRBJ2-3	TRBD2	TGCAGTGCTAGAGTTTTACCGGGAGGGCCAGATACGCAGTATTTT	CSARVLPGGPDTQYF
TRBV6-2/TRBV6-3	NA	TRBJ2-7	TRBD2	TGTGCCAGCAGTTCTGCCTTTGGGACTAGCGTCGTGATGGGCTACGAGCAGTACTTC	CASSSAFGTSVVMGYEQYF
TRBV5-1	many	TRBJ1-3	NA	TGCGCCAGCAGCTTGGCTACAGGGACGTCTGGAAACACCATATATTTT	CASSLATGTSGNTIYF
TRBV7-9	NA	TRBJ2-7	NA	TGTGCCAGCAGCTTATTGGGCAGGGGCGAAGTCAACGAGCAGTACTTC	CASSLLGRGEVNEQYF
TRBV11-2	many	TRBJ2-1	NA	TGTGCCAGCAGCTTTTCCGTCTATAATGAGCAGTTCTTC	CASSFSVYNEQFF
TRBV12-3/TRBV12-4	few	TRBJ1-1	TRBD1	TGTGCCAGCAGGCTACAGGGGGCTAACACTGAAGCTTTCTTT	CASRLQGANTEAFF
TRBV10-3	NA	TRBJ2-7	NA	TGTGCCACGCTAGACCCATCATCTACCTACGAGCAGTACTTC	CATLDPSSTYEQYF
TRBV7-9	many	TRBJ1-1	NA	TGTGCCAGCAGCTCCGAGAGGAACACTGAAGCTTTCTTT	CASSSERNTEAFF
TRBV20-1	many	TRBJ1-5	NA	TGCAGTGCTAGACGGACGGGGAATCAGCCCCAGCATTTT	CSARRTGNQPQHF
TRBV20-1	few	TRBJ1-5	NA	TGCAGTGCGGCGGCGCCTTATAGCAATCAGCCCCAGCATTTT	CSAAAPYSNQPQHF
TRBV4-2	few	TRBJ1-2	TRBD1	TGTGCCAGCAGCCGGGACAGGACTAACTATGGCTACACCTTC	CASSRDRTNYGYTF
TRBV9	many	TRBJ1-2	NA	TGTGCCAGCAGCGAGGGGTTTGGTCCTCTGGGCTACACCTTC	CASSEGFGPLGYTF
TRBV12-3/TRBV12-4	many	TRBJ1-1	NA	TGTGCCAGCAGTTTACAGGCGGGCACTGAAGCTTTCTTT	CASSLQAGTEAFF
TRBV7-3	NA	TRBJ2-1	TRBD2	TGTGCCAGCAGCTTGGGACTAGCGGAATACAATGAGCAGTTCTTC	CASSLGLAEYNEQFF
TRBV9	NA	TRBJ2-7	TRBD2	TGTGCCAGCAGCGTAGACCTAGCGGGAGGCTCCTACGAGCAGTACTTC	CASSVDLAGGSYEQYF